One sample yielded the 18 T cell receptor beta chains listed below, sequenced in a study of shared clonotypes between healthy human individuals. The repertoire was sequenced with immunoSEQ multiplex PCR; TCRdb's copy has only in-frame clones and lacks some. The sample has about 470,000 clones, more than 75% seen once. Sequencing was performed on PBMCs. These receptors all come from a woman aged 40 to 50 in good health. Some clones in this sample may be carry-over from other donors' samples.

This clone was seen once. The chain recombines TRBV4-3 with TRBJ2-7, with unresolved D. The germline V gene has CDR1 LGHNA and CDR2 YSLEER. Trimming pared 1 base from V and 1 base from J, leaving 11 bases between. The CDR3 is made up of 15 amino acids. CDR3 sequence reads: CASSQVVRGSYEQYF. DNA for the CDR3: TGCGCCAGCAGCCAAGTTGTCCGAGGATCCTACGAGCAGTACTTC.

This clone turned up a few times. Mismatch with germline at one junction end may stem from a read error. The chain has TRBV18 and TRBJ2-1, with D maybe TRBD2 (5 bases). CDR3 length: 11 amino acids. Germline V gene data show CDR1 as KGHSH and CDR2 as LQKENI. CDR3 region: CASSPGRGEVF. CDR3 sequence (DNA): TGTGCCAGCTCACCAGGACGGGGAGAAGTCTTC.

This clone was found a few times. This chain links TRBV28 with TRBJ1-2, with D unresolved. The CDR3 runs 13 residues. Germline V gene data show CDR1 as MDHEN and CDR2 as SYDVKM. Trimming shortened V by 6 bases and J by 4 bases, and 12 bases separated the two germline ends. CDR3 amino acids: CASSPGRSYGYTF. CDR3 nucleotides: TGTGCCAGCAGCCCAGGACGGAGCTATGGCTACACCTTC.

This chain links TRBV30 with TRBJ1-6; D remains unclear. The V and J ends lost 2 bases and 11 bases respectively, with 19 bases between them. The CDR3 is 15 residues long. CDR1 is GTSNPN and CDR2 is SVGIG in the germline V gene (reference sequence). The CDR3 sequence: CAWSNGEWIEAPLHF. CDR3 in DNA: TGTGCCTGGAGTAACGGGGAGTGGATTGAAGCACCCCTCCACTTT. The full variable domain, with the rest looked up from reference TRBV30 and TRBJ1-6, is SQTIHQWPATLVQPVGSPLSLECTVEGTSNPNLYWYRQAAGRGLQLLFYSVGIGQISSEVPQNLSASRPQDRQFILSSKKLLLSDSGFYLCAWSNGEWIEAPLHFGNGTRLTVT.

This sequence joins TRBV7-3 and TRBJ1-2, with D maybe TRBD1 (6 bases). The CDR3 is 19 amino acids. V was trimmed by 2 bases and J by 0 bases, leaving 22 bases between them. Per the germline V gene, CDR1 is SGHTA and CDR2 is FQGTGA. CDR3 sequence reads: CASSLFDHTDRLANYGYTF. In nucleotides, the CDR3 is TGTGCCAGCAGCTTATTCGACCACACAGACAGGTTAGCTAACTATGGCTACACCTTC.

The chain carries TRBV11-3 and TRBJ2-7; the match to TRBD2 covers 7 bases. The length of the CDR3 is 13 residues. Germline V gene sequence: CDR1 SGHNT, CDR2 YENEEA. V dropped 6 bases and J dropped 3; count of bases not matched to a gene: 5. CDR3 sequence: CASSRGRGYEQYF. The CDR3 region has the DNA TGTGCCAGCAGTCGCGGGAGAGGCTACGAGCAGTACTTC.

The J gene is TRBJ2-1, the V gene TRBV4-2, with 7 bases fitting TRBD2. The CDR3 totals 19 residues. The V gene's germline CDR1 is LGHNA and CDR2 YNFKEQ. Trimming took 3 bases from V and 0 from J; bases not matched to a gene: 14. Written as DNA, the CDR3 is TGTGCCAGCAGCCACCCTTCAGGGAGGGTTCCGAGCTCCTACAATGAGCAGTTCTTC. Translating gives CASSHPSGRVPSSYNEQFF.

The V gene is TRBV6-1, the J gene TRBJ2-5, with D uncertain. The CDR3 loop spans 12 amino acids. Germline CDR1 MNHNS, CDR2 SASEGT. V lost 8 bases and J 5 bases, leaving 12 bases between the germline ends. The CDR3 region has the DNA TGTGCCAGCCTTTTCCGGACGGAGACCCAGTACTTC. Amino acids: CASLFRTETQYF.

Concerning this clone: A single base separates this from a much larger clone, so it may be a read error. Other nucleotide sequences from this sample produce the same CDR3. V usage is TRBV29-1 and J usage is TRBJ1-1; tentative D call: TRBD1 (5 bases). The CDR3 totals 16 residues. Trimming took 4 bases from V and 3 from J, leaving 21 bases between them. Germline V gives CDR1 SQVTM, CDR2 ANQGSEA. CDR3 protein: CSVGSGILRAYTEAFF. The CDR3, as DNA: TGCAGCGTTGGGTCAGGGATCCTCAGGGCCTACACTGAAGCTTTCTTT.

The V and J genes are TRBV19 and TRBJ2-5, with 7 bases aligning to TRBD2. The CDR3 sequence is 14 residues long. V trimming: 1 base; J trimming: 2 bases; junction bases outside the gene matches: 1. CDR1 and CDR2 from the germline V gene are LNHDA and SQIVND (reference sequence). The CDR3 loop reads CASSIGGLQETQYF. As DNA, the CDR3 is TGTGCCAGTAGTATAGGGGGACTACAAGAGACCCAGTACTTC.

The V gene is TRBV5-1, the J gene TRBJ2-7; 15 bases match TRBD2. From germline, CDR1 is SGHRS and CDR2 YFSETQ. V was clipped by 2 bases and J by 6 bases; unmatched bases: 21. The CDR3 is made up of 21 amino acids. The CDR3 DNA is TGCGCCAGCAGCTTTGGGACAGGGGGACTAGCGGGAGGTTTTTTTGTCGGCGAGCAGTACTTC. It is translated as CASSFGTGGLAGGFFVGEQYF.

As regards this clone: One base away lies a much larger clone, so this may be a sequencing read error. This chain joins TRBV5-1 and TRBJ1-2, with 7 bases lining up with TRBD1. The CDR3 extends over 14 amino acids. The V gene's germline CDR1 is SGHRS and CDR2 YFSETQ. Germline trimming cut 0 bases from V and 3 bases from J; bases unmatched to any gene: 2. The CDR3 reads CASSLVGTDYGYTF. The CDR3 bases are TGCGCCAGCAGCTTGGTAGGGACAGACTATGGCTACACCTTC. Full variable domain (remainder filled in from reference TRBV5-1 and TRBJ1-2): KAGVTQTPRYLIKTRGQQVTLSCSPISGHRSVSWYQQTPGQGLQFLFEYFSETQRNKGNFPGRFSGRQFSNSRSEMNVSTLELGDSALYLCASSLVGTDYGYTFGSGTRLTVV.

This clone is a singleton in its sample. The V call is TRBV4-2, the J call TRBJ2-5, with no clear D. This CDR3 has 13 amino acids. V lost 0 bases and J 3 bases, leaving 5 bases between the germline ends. The germline V gene has CDR1 LGHNA and CDR2 YNFKEQ. The CDR3 here is CASSQDSKETQYF. The DNA for the CDR3 is TGTGCCAGCAGCCAAGATTCGAAAGAGACCCAGTACTTC.

CDR3 nucleotide sequence: TGTGCCAGCAGCTTAGCGGGGCGCGGCTACACCTTC. Residues: CASSLAGRGYTF. The V and J genes are TRBV7-6 and TRBJ1-2; possibly TRBD1 for D (5 bases). This CDR3 spans 12 amino acids. The germline V gene encodes CDR1 SGHVS and CDR2 FNYEAQ. Between the trimmed V and J ends, which lost 0 bases and 8 bases, there was a span of 7 bases.

This clone was picked up one time. V usage is TRBV4-1 and J usage is TRBJ2-3; 12 bases agree with TRBD2. V lost 3 bases to trimming and J lost 8 bases; unmatched junction nucleotides: 9. The CDR3 has 16 residues. Per the germline V gene, CDR1 is MGHRA and CDR2 is YSYEKL. Written as DNA, the CDR3 is TGCGCCAGCAGCCACCCCAGTACTAGCGGGAGGATTACGCAGTATTTT. Translated: CASSHPSTSGRITQYF.

This clone was counted a few times. The V and J genes are TRBV7-2 and TRBJ1-3, with no clear D. The length of the CDR3 is 14 residues. Germline CDR1 is SGHTA and CDR2 is FQGNSA. V was cut by 4 bases and J by 7 bases, with 14 bases left in between. The CDR3 sequence is CASSSPLLANTIYF. The CDR3 DNA sequence: TGTGCCAGCAGCTCCCCCCTATTAGCGAACACCATATATTTT.

The CDR3: CASSALGPSIYEQYF. CDR3 sequence (DNA): TGTGCCAGCAGTGCCTTGGGGCCGTCGATCTACGAGCAGTACTTC. The chain uses TRBV28 and TRBJ2-7; TRBD1 is a possible D gene (5 bases). V was cut by 5 bases and J by 3 bases, with 17 bases left in between. This CDR3 is 15 amino acids long. Per germline, CDR1 MDHEN and CDR2 SYDVKM.

This chain joins TRBV5-1 and TRBJ1-2; the match to TRBD1 covers 9 bases. The junction had 10 bases not matched to a gene; V was cut back by 6 bases and J by 4 bases. Germline V lookup: CDR1 SGHRS, CDR2 YFSETQ. This CDR3 contains 15 residues. The CDR3 is CASNPSGTGIYGYTF. CDR3 bases: TGCGCCAGCAATCCCTCCGGGACAGGGATCTATGGCTACACCTTC. Complete variable domain (other parts from reference TRBV5-1 and TRBJ1-2): KAGVTQTPRYLIKTRGQQVTLSCSPISGHRSVSWYQQTPGQGLQFLFEYFSETQRNKGNFPGRFSGRQFSNSRSEMNVSTLELGDSALYLCASNPSGTGIYGYTFGSGTRLTVV.